This is a list of T cell receptor beta chains from one sample in a study of T-cell reconstitution after alpha-beta-depleted transplantation in children. TCRdb called the PCR reads again in MiXCR, with one record for every CDR3 protein. The sample has more than 500,000 distinct CDR3 sequences; approximately 10% are singletons. The source material was PBMCs, mostly from graft donor cells, sampled 180 days after TCRalphabeta/CD19-depleted stem cell transplant. These receptors originate from a female patient aged 2-9 years who had a stem cell transplant for aplastic anemia, so the T cells may come from the graft donor. The CDR3 runs from the conserved cysteine through the conserved F or W. The D gene is left open where the match is weak. Only part of the rows carry a size: once, few, many, or a class if the clone is expanded.

abundance | d_gene | j_gene | v_gene | CDR3aa | CDR3nt
few | - | TRBJ1-6 | TRBV5-1 | CASSLRWGVGSPLHF | TGCGCCAGCAGCTTGAGGTGGGGCGTAGGTTCACCCCTCCACTTT
few | TRBD2 | TRBJ2-1 | TRBV5-1 | CASGTSGWSEQFF | TGCGCCAGCGGGACTAGCGGATGGAGTGAGCAGTTCTTC
- | TRBD2 | TRBJ2-3 | TRBV6-1 | CASNSRGRDTDTQYF | TGTGCCAGCAACAGCCGCGGGAGAGATACAGATACGCAGTATTTT
few | - | TRBJ1-5 | TRBV4-1 | CASSQVARIESNQPQHF | TGCGCCAGCAGCCAAGTGGCACGTATTGAAAGCAATCAGCCCCAGCATTTT
- | - | TRBJ2-7 | TRBV5-8 | CASSSRPPYEQYF | TGTGCCAGCAGCTCGAGGCCCCCCTACGAGCAGTACTTC
few | TRBD2 | TRBJ2-1 | TRBV10-1 | CASSSTSGSHEQFF | TGCGCCAGCAGTTCTACTAGCGGGAGTCATGAGCAGTTCTTC
few | TRBD2 | TRBJ2-4 | TRBV7-3 | CASSPIGEGIQYF | TGTGCCAGCAGCCCCATAGGGGAGGGCATTCAGTACTTC
- | - | TRBJ2-5 | TRBV7-8 | CASSLVFLWNQETQYF | TGTGCCAGCAGCTTGGTGTTTTTGTGGAACCAAGAGACCCAGTACTTC
- | - | TRBJ2-5 | TRBV7-2 | CASNVLGGKETQYF | TGTGCCAGCAACGTACTAGGGGGGAAAGAGACCCAGTACTTC
few | TRBD1 | TRBJ1-2 | TRBV25-1 | CASSDGQGSFNYGYTF | TGTGCCAGCAGTGACGGACAGGGGTCCTTTAACTATGGCTACACCTTC
few | TRBD2 | TRBJ2-3 | TRBV7-9 | CASQQQASGFTDTQYF | TGTGCCAGTCAGCAGCAGGCTAGCGGGTTCACAGATACGCAGTATTTT
- | - | TRBJ1-3 | TRBV7-9 | CASSRPLSGNTIYF | TGTGCCAGCAGCCGACCGCTCTCTGGAAACACCATATATTTT
few | - | TRBJ2-2 | TRBV20-1 | CSAPIAGTNTGELFF | TGCAGTGCTCCCATTGCAGGAACGAACACCGGGGAGCTGTTTTTT
few | - | TRBJ2-1 | TRBV24-1 | CATSDFRSRDIPNNEQFF | TGTGCCACCAGTGATTTTAGGAGCCGGGACATCCCTAACAATGAGCAGTTCTTC
few | TRBD1 | TRBJ2-2 | TRBV2 | CASQRDSLFTGELFF | TGTGCCAGCCAGAGGGACAGCTTATTCACCGGGGAGCTGTTTTTT
- | - | TRBJ2-7 | TRBV5-8 | CARSLPGASYEQYF | TGTGCCAGGAGCTTGCCGGGGGCGTCCTACGAGCAGTACTTC
few | TRBD2 | TRBJ2-1 | TRBV15 | CATSSGTSGSNEQFF | TGTGCCACCAGCAGCGGGACTAGCGGGAGTAATGAGCAGTTCTTC
many | TRBD2 | TRBJ2-5 | TRBV27 | CASSTGGEETQYF | TGTGCCAGCAGCACGGGAGGGGAAGAGACCCAGTACTTC
- | TRBD2 | TRBJ2-7 | TRBV5-5 | CASSFDGKLAGENYEQYF | TGTGCCAGCAGCTTTGACGGGAAATTAGCGGGAGAAAACTACGAGCAGTACTTC
few | TRBD2 | TRBJ2-3 | TRBV11-2 | CASSLALGGASGTRRTDTQYF | TGTGCCAGCAGCTTAGCTCTGGGTGGGGCTAGCGGGACCCGCCGCACAGATACGCAGTATTTT
many | - | TRBJ2-1 | TRBV7-2 | CASSSNINEQFF | TGTGCCAGCAGCTCCAACATCAATGAGCAGTTCTTC
few | - | TRBJ2-7 | TRBV6-1 | CASSDPYGSYEQYF | TGTGCCAGCAGTGACCCTTACGGATCCTACGAGCAGTACTTC
- | TRBD1 | TRBJ1-2 | TRBV12-3/TRBV12-4 | CASSIGQGGYGYTF | TGTGCCAGCAGCATAGGACAGGGAGGCTATGGCTACACCTTC
- | - | TRBJ2-1 | TRBV5-1 | CASSFNRPNEQFF | TGCGCCAGCAGCTTCAACAGACCTAATGAGCAGTTCTTC
- | - | TRBJ2-5 | TRBV28 | CASSLSVGGTTETQYF | TGTGCCAGCAGTTTAAGTGTAGGGGGGACAACGGAGACCCAGTACTTC
many | TRBD2 | TRBJ2-1 | TRBV28 | CASSRMSGSGARSYNEQFF | TGTGCCAGCAGTCGGATGAGCGGGAGCGGGGCACGCTCCTACAATGAGCAGTTCTTC
once | TRBD2 | TRBJ2-3 | TRBV20-1 | CSARPGYVLKWEGQVTDTQYF | TGCAGTGCTAGGCCCGGATACGTTCTTAAGTGGGAGGGCCAAGTCACAGATACGCAGTATTTT
few | - | TRBJ2-1 | TRBV5-6 | CASSFGLAFKGSSYNEQFF | TGTGCCAGCAGCTTTGGGCTAGCCTTCAAGGGGAGCTCCTACAATGAGCAGTTCTTC
- | - | TRBJ2-2 | TRBV3-1 | CAARPNAATGELFF | TGTGCCGCCAGGCCAAATGCAGCCACCGGGGAGCTGTTTTTT
- | TRBD1 | TRBJ2-7 | TRBV28 | CASSTPPTGGYEQYF | TGTGCCAGCTCGACCCCCCCGACAGGGGGATACGAGCAGTACTTC
- | TRBD2 | TRBJ2-1 | TRBV4-2 | CASSQDIPGLAPTYNEQFF | TGTGCCAGCAGCCAAGACATTCCGGGACTAGCGCCAACCTACAATGAGCAGTTCTTC
many | TRBD1 | TRBJ1-6 | TRBV5-1 | CASSSTGTGDSPLHF | TGCGCCAGCAGCTCCACCGGGACAGGGGATTCACCCCTCCACTTT
few | - | TRBJ1-5 | TRBV7-2 | CASSQYRDNNQPQHF | TGTGCCAGCAGCCAATACCGGGACAACAATCAGCCCCAGCATTTT
few | - | TRBJ2-7 | TRBV7-3 | CASSLQGISYEQYF | TGTGCCAGCAGCTTACAGGGAATCTCCTACGAGCAGTACTTC
few | - | TRBJ2-1 | TRBV7-9 | CASREVGRGSSYNEQFF | TGTGCCAGCAGGGAAGTGGGGCGCGGGTCCTCCTACAATGAGCAGTTCTTC
few | TRBD2 | TRBJ2-7 | TRBV5-1 | CASSLAVLAGVYEQYF | TGCGCCAGCAGCTTGGCCGTACTAGCGGGAGTCTACGAGCAGTACTTC
few | - | TRBJ1-5 | TRBV5-1 | CASSLDGEWRQPQHF | TGCGCCAGCAGCTTGGACGGGGAATGGCGTCAGCCCCAGCATTTT
few | - | TRBJ1-2 | TRBV12-3/TRBV12-4 | CASSSPGGGYTF | TGTGCCAGCAGTTCCCCGGGGGGTGGCTACACCTTC
- | - | TRBJ1-4 | TRBV10-3 | CAVSGFDEKLFF | TGTGCCGTCTCGGGTTTCGATGAAAAACTGTTTTTT
- | - | TRBJ1-2 | TRBV28 | CASSLGGEYGYTF | TGTGCCAGCAGTTTGGGAGGGGAGTATGGCTACACCTTC
few | - | TRBJ2-1 | TRBV20-1 | CSARVASDEQFF | TGCAGTGCTAGAGTGGCTAGCGATGAGCAGTTCTTC
few | - | TRBJ2-1 | TRBV10-3 | CAIRGVAPYFGQFF | TGTGCCATCAGGGGGGTGGCCCCCTATTTCGGGCAGTTCTTC
- | - | TRBJ1-6 | TRBV28 | CASSLLPWVPPLHF | TGTGCCAGCAGTCTCCTCCCCTGGGTGCCACCCCTCCACTTT
- | - | TRBJ1-2 | TRBV20-1 | CSARAGPRGYTF | TGCAGTGCTAGAGCCGGACCCAGGGGCTACACCTTC
- | - | TRBJ2-5 | TRBV5-6 | CASSLDRLETQYF | TGTGCCAGCAGCTTGGACAGGCTGGAGACCCAGTACTTC
few | - | TRBJ1-6 | TRBV7-2 | CASSYRPRASPLHF | TGTGCCAGCAGCTACCGCCCTAGGGCCTCACCCCTCCACTTT
many | - | TRBJ1-2 | TRBV24-1 | CATSDLPGGKGYTF | TGTGCCACCAGTGATTTGCCCGGGGGAAAGGGCTACACCTTC
few | TRBD1 | TRBJ1-5 | TRBV28 | CASRGVQGLQPQHF | TGTGCCAGCAGGGGAGTACAGGGGCTACAGCCCCAGCATTTT
- | TRBD2 | TRBJ2-7 | TRBV20-1 | CSARDTAGGPYEQYF | TGCAGTGCTAGAGATACAGCGGGAGGGCCCTACGAGCAGTACTTC
medium-sized | TRBD1 | TRBJ2-1 | TRBV25-1 | CASSPLGQQLYNEQFF | TGTGCCAGCAGTCCCCTGGGACAGCAATTATACAATGAGCAGTTCTTC
once | - | TRBJ1-1 | TRBV7-8 | CASSLVTGNTEAFF | TGTGCCAGCAGCTTAGTAACAGGGAACACTGAAGCTTTCTTT
many | TRBD1 | TRBJ1-1 | TRBV28 | CASSLTGRTEAFF | TGTGCCAGCAGTTTGACAGGGCGAACTGAAGCTTTCTTT
once | TRBD2 | TRBJ2-1 | TRBV19 | CASSILGLSGGRDNEQFF | TGTGCCAGTAGTATCCTCGGCTTATCTGGCGGGAGGGACAATGAGCAGTTCTTC
many | TRBD2 | TRBJ2-1 | TRBV20-1 | CSARPLAGVNEQFF | TGCAGTGCTAGACCCCTAGCGGGAGTTAATGAGCAGTTCTTC
many | TRBD2 | TRBJ2-5 | TRBV7-3 | CASSLGLAGGETQYF | TGTGCCAGCAGCTTGGGTCTAGCGGGAGGAGAGACCCAGTACTTC